This T cell receptor (beta chain) was identified in a study of technical replicates of blood from a few donors. In germline, CDR1 is MDHEN, CDR2 SYDVKM. Trimming cost V 6 bases and J 1 base; bases outside gene matches: 8. This CDR3 spans 15 amino acids. Only in-frame clones appear in the TCRdb table, and some are missing; sequencing was by immunoSEQ multiplex PCR. The table shows more than 90,000 clones, with 85% to 95% occurring only once. This clonotype originated in a human donor in good health. The rearrangement joins TRBV28 to TRBJ2-7; 8 positions agree with TRBD1. Sequences were obtained from T cells isolated from PBMCs. CDR3 loop: CASRPTTGDSYEQYF. CDR3 DNA: TGTGCCAGCAGACCTACGACAGGGGATTCCTACGAGCAGTACTTC.